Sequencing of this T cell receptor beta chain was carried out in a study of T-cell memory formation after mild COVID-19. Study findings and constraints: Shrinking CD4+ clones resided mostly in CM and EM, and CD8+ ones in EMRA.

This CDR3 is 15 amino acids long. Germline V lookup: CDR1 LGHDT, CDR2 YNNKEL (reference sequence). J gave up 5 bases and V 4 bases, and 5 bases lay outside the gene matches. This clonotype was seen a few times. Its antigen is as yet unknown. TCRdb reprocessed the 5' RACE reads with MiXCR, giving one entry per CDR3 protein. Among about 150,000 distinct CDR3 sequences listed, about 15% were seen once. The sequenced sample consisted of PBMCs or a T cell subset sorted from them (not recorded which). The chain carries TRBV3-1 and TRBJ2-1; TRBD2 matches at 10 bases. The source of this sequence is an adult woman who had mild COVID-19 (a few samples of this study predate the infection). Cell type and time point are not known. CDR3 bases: TGTGCCAGCAGCCGGCCGGGACTAGCGAACAATGAGCAGTTCTTC. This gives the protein CASSRPGLANNEQFF.